This paragraph reports one T cell receptor (beta chain). The target antigen is unknown. The data stem from a study of T cell responses to AZD1222 COVID-19 vaccine. Measured with immunoSEQ multiplex PCR; TCRdb has only the in-frame clones, and not every one. This table holds more than 85,000 clones, 88% found once. The length of the CDR3 is 14 residues. Trimming left V 4 bases short and J 0 bases short, with 7 bases between. Per the germline V gene, CDR1 is SNHLY and CDR2 is FYNNEI. General study points: Females made up more of the donors, who were largely white British, and clonal diversity may have come out too low. Across spike, vaccine-associated CD4 TCRs were found, dominant at 160-218 and 743-854.

This TCR was sampled from an adult in good health. Sequencing was performed on peripheral blood, taken on day 0 of MenACWY control vaccination. The chain links TRBV2 to TRBJ1-5; unclear D gene. CDR3 amino acids: CASSGANSNQPQHF. The CDR3 DNA sequence: TGTGCCAGCAGTGGCGCTAATAGCAATCAGCCCCAGCATTTT.